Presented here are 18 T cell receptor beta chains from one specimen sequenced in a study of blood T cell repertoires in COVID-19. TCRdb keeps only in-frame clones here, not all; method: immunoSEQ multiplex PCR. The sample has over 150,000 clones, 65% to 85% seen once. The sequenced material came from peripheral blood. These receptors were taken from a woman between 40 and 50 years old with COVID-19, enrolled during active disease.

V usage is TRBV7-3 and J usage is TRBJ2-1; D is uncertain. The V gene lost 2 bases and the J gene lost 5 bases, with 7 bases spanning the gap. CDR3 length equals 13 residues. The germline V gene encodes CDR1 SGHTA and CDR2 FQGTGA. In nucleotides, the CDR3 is TGTGCCAGCAGCTTAGTGCCTAACAATGAGCAGTTCTTC. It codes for CASSLVPNNEQFF.

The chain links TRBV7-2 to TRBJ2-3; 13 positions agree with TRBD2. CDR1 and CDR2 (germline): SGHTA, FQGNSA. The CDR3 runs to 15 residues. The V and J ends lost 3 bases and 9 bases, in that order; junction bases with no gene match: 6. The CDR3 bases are TGTGCCAGCAGCTTGACTAGCGGGGGGCAGGGGACGCAGTATTTT. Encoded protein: CASSLTSGGQGTQYF.

CDR3 residues: CASSPPGGGRDTQYF. The DNA of the CDR3 is TGTGCCAGCTCACCACCTGGCGGAGGGCGGGATACGCAGTATTTT. The rearrangement links TRBV18 to TRBJ2-3, with TRBD2 as a possible D gene (6 bases). The germline CDR1 and CDR2 sequences are KGHSH and LQKENI. V was pared by 0 bases and J by 6 bases, with 13 bases between. The CDR3 is 15 residues long.

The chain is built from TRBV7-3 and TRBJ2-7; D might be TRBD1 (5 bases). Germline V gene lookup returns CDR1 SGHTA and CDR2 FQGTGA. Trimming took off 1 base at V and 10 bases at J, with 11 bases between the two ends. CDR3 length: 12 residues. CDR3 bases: TGTGCCAGCAGCTTAAATCAGGGCCGTCAGTACTTC. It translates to CASSLNQGRQYF.

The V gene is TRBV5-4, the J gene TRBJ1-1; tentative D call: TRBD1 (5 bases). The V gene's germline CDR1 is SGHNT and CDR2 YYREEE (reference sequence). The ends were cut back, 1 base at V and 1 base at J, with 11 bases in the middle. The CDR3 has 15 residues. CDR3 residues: CASSLLGGANTEAFF. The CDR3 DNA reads TGTGCCAGCAGCTTGCTGGGGGGTGCGAACACTGAAGCTTTCTTT.

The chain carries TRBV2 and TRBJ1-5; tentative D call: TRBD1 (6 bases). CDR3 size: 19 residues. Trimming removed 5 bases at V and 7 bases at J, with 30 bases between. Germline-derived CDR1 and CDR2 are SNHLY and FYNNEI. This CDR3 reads CASSTREVGGGKGKQPQHF. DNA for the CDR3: TGTGCCAGCAGTACCCGGGAGGTCGGGGGCGGGAAAGGAAAACAGCCCCAGCATTTT.

The CDR3 loop is CASRRQGKREGYTF. CDR3 nucleotide sequence: TGTGCCAGCAGGAGACAGGGGAAGAGGGAAGGCTACACCTTC. This chain connects TRBV11-2 to TRBJ1-2, with 8 positions matching TRBD1. CDR1 SGHAT and CDR2 FQNNGV come from the germline V gene. This CDR3 contains 14 residues. V trimming: 6 bases; J trimming: 8 bases; junction bases outside the gene matches: 11.

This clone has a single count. The CDR3 DNA sequence: TGCGCCAGCAGCTCACAGACAGGGGCCGGAGATGGCTACACCTTC. Translated, it gives CASSSQTGAGDGYTF. The V call is TRBV5-1, the J call TRBJ1-2; 8 bases fit TRBD1. The CDR3 is 15 amino acids. The V gene end was trimmed by 3 bases and the J gene end by 6 bases; junction bases not matched to a gene: 10. The V gene's germline CDR1 is SGHRS and CDR2 YFSETQ.

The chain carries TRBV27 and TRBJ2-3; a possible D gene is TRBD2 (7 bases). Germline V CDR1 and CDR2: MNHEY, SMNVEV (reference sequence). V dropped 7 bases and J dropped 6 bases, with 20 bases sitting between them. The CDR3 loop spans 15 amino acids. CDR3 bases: TGTGCCAGCACCCCATGGGAGGGGGGCCAGGATACGCAGTATTTT. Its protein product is CASTPWEGGQDTQYF.

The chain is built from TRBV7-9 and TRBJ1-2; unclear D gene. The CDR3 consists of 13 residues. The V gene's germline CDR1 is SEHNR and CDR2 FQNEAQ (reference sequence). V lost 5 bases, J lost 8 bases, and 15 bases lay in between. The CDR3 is CASSLGVLGGYTF. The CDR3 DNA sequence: TGTGCCAGCAGCCTCGGGGTCCTCGGGGGCTACACCTTC.

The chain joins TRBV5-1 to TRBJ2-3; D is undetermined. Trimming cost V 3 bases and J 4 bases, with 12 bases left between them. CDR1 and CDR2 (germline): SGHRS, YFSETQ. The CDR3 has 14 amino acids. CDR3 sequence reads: CASSWRSQADTQYF. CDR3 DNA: TGCGCCAGCAGCTGGCGCTCGCAGGCAGATACGCAGTATTTT.

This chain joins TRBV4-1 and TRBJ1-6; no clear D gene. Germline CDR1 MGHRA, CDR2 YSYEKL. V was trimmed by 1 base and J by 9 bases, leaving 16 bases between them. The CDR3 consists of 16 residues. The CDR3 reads CASSQVVPVVPSPLHF. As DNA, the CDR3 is TGCGCCAGCAGCCAAGTAGTTCCCGTCGTGCCTTCACCCCTCCACTTT.

The CDR3 loop reads CASSPGTGEGAEQFF. The DNA for the CDR3 is TGTGCCAGCAGCCCAGGGACAGGGGAGGGGGCTGAGCAGTTCTTC. This rearrangement joins TRBV6-5 to TRBJ2-1; 10 positions match TRBD1. CDR1 MNHEY and CDR2 SVGAGI come from the germline V gene. The junction had 11 bases not matched to a gene; V was cut back by 6 bases and J by 9 bases. The CDR3 totals 15 residues.

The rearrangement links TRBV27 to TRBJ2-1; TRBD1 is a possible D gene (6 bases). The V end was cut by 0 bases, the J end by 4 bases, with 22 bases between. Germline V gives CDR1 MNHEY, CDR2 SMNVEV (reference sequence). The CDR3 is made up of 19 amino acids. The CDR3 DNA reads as TGTGCCAGCAGTTTATCGGACATTGGGAGTCAGGGGCATTACAATGAGCAGTTCTTC. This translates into CASSLSDIGSQGHYNEQFF.

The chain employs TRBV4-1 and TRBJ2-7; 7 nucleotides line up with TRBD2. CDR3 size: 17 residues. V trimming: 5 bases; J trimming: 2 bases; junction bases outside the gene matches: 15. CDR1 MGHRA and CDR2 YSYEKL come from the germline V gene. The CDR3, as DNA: TGCGCCAGCAGCATACGCGGGACGGAGGGGAGGGCCTACGAGCAGTACTTC. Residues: CASSIRGTEGRAYEQYF.

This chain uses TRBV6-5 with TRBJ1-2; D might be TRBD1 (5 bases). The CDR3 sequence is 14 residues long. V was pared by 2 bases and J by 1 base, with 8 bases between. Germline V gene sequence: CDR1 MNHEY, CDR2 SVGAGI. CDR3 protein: CASSYGDSNYGYTF. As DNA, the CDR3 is TGTGCCAGCAGTTACGGTGACAGTAACTATGGCTACACCTTC.

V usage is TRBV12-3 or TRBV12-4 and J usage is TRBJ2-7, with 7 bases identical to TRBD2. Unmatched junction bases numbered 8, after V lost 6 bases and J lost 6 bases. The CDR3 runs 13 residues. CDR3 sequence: CASSPIRGVEQYF. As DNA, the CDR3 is TGTGCCAGCAGCCCAATCCGGGGGGTCGAGCAGTACTTC.

In DNA, the CDR3 is TGTGCCAGCAGCCAGGACATAGAGTTATATTTT. Amino acid sequence: CASSQDIELYF. The rearrangement joins TRBV7-9 to TRBJ1-3; TRBD1 might be the D (5 bases). Trimming removed 5 bases from V and 14 bases from J, with 13 bases in between. This CDR3 contains 11 residues. The germline gives CDR1 SEHNR, CDR2 FQNEAQ (reference sequence).